These 21 T cell receptor beta chains originate from one sample sequenced in a study of OX40 agonist ivuxolimab in advanced cancers. Method: immunoSEQ multiplex PCR; TCRdb's copy keeps in-frame clones and lacks some. The data show tens of thousands of clones, with about 90% seen just once and 0.45% to 0.55% held by the top ten. The sample was CD4+ or CD8+ T cells sorted from blood, taken in a trial of the OX40 agonist ivuxolimab. Receptors were obtained from an adult with an advanced solid tumor such as melanoma, head and neck, liver or kidney cancer.

V and J are TRBV30 and TRBJ1-6; D possibly corresponds to TRBD1 (5 bases). The germline V and J ends were trimmed by 6 bases and 12 bases, with 15 bases remaining between them. Germline V gene sequence: CDR1 GTSNPN, CDR2 SVGIG (reference sequence). The CDR3 is 12 residues long. CDR3 protein: CACATATRPLHF. DNA of the CDR3: TGTGCCTGCGCGACAGCAACTAGACCCCTCCACTTT.

The genes are TRBV30 and TRBJ2-2; D gene ambiguous. V was clipped by 2 bases and J by 4 bases, with 8 bases between them. Germline lookup yields CDR1 GTSNPN and CDR2 SVGIG (reference sequence). The CDR3 sequence is 13 residues long. The CDR3 DNA follows: TGTGCCTGGAGTCCCCTCCGCACCGGGGAGCTGTTTTTT. Translating it yields CAWSPLRTGELFF. The full variable domain, completed using reference TRBV30 and TRBJ2-2, is SQTIHQWPATLVQPVGSPLSLECTVEGTSNPNLYWYRQAAGRGLQLLFYSVGIGQISSEVPQNLSASRPQDRQFILSSKKLLLSDSGFYLCAWSPLRTGELFFGEGSRLTVL.

This sequence joins TRBV5-6 and TRBJ2-7; 7 bases map to TRBD2. Germline V gene lookup returns CDR1 SGHDT and CDR2 YYEEEE. After removal of 3 bases from V and 2 bases from J, the junction contained 5 bases not matched to a gene. The CDR3 extends over 14 amino acids. Here the CDR3 reads CASSSASGTYEQYF. The CDR3 DNA is TGTGCCAGCAGCTCGGCTAGCGGCACCTACGAGCAGTACTTC.

J is TRBJ2-1 and V is TRBV10-3; 7 bases agree with TRBD2. This CDR3 has 18 amino acids. Germline V lookup: CDR1 ENHRY, CDR2 SYGVKD. J was trimmed by 0 bases and V by 2 bases; bases with no gene match: 10. The CDR3 sequence: CAISEVGGPLSSYNEQFF. In DNA form, the CDR3 reads TGTGCCATCAGTGAGGTGGGAGGGCCATTGAGCTCCTACAATGAGCAGTTCTTC.

V and J are TRBV18 and TRBJ2-5; 10 bases map to TRBD1. V shed 3 bases and J 5 bases; nucleotides not matched to a gene: 6. CDR1 and CDR2 from the germline V gene are KGHSH and LQKENI. The CDR3 totals 15 residues. The CDR3 nucleotides read TGTGCCAGCTCACCCATCGACAGGGGGCAGGAGACCCAGTACTTC. As protein: CASSPIDRGQETQYF. Drawing the rest from reference TRBV18 and TRBJ2-5, the complete variable domain is NAGVMQNPRHLVRRRGQEARLRCSPMKGHSHVYWYRQLPEEGLKFMVYLQKENIIDESGMPKERFSAEFPKEGPSILRIQQVVRGDSAAYFCASSPIDRGQETQYFGPGTRLLVL.

This sequence joins TRBV5-1 and TRBJ2-5; TRBD2 matches 8 bases. Germline V lookup: CDR1 SGHRS, CDR2 YFSETQ. Germline trimming cut 4 bases from V and 3 bases from J; bases unmatched to any gene: 5. The CDR3 extends over 14 amino acids. The CDR3 region is CASSPGGAEETQYF. CDR3 nucleotides: TGCGCCAGCAGCCCGGGGGGGGCCGAAGAGACCCAGTACTTC.

This clone was detected only once. This rearrangement joins TRBV7-3 to TRBJ2-1; D possibly uses TRBD1 or TRBD2 (5 bases each). The CDR3 extends over 16 amino acids. The V end was cut by 2 bases, the J end by 5 bases, with 16 bases between. Germline-derived CDR1 and CDR2 are SGHTA and FQGTGA. CDR3 region: CASSLVWGRGDNEQFF. CDR3 in DNA: TGTGCCAGCAGCTTAGTTTGGGGTAGGGGAGACAATGAGCAGTTCTTC. Together with reference TRBV7-3 and TRBJ2-1, the CDR3 gives the full variable domain: GAGVSQTPSNKVTEKGKYVELRCDPISGHTALYWYRQSLGQGPEFLIYFQGTGAADDSGLPNDRFFAVRPEGSVSTLKIQRTERGDSAVYLCASSLVWGRGDNEQFFGPGTRLTVL.

The chain carries TRBV10-3 and TRBJ2-5, with TRBD1 matching over 10 bases. The germline V gene has CDR1 ENHRY and CDR2 SYGVKD. Trimming cost V 4 bases and J 4 bases; bases outside gene matches: 6. This CDR3 has 15 residues. The CDR3 DNA is TGTGCCATCAGTGGACCCGGGACAGGGGTAGAGACCCAGTACTTC. It codes for CAISGPGTGVETQYF.

The chain couples TRBV5-1 to TRBJ2-5; the D gene is possibly TRBD1 (6 bases). The CDR3 is 14 residues long. Looked up from germline, CDR1 is SGHRS and CDR2 is YFSETQ. V shed 3 bases and J shed 2 bases, with 11 bases lying between them. CDR3 nucleotides: TGCGCCAGCAGCTGGCCGACAGGTCAAGAGACCCAGTACTTC. Amino acids: CASSWPTGQETQYF. Complete variable domain (other parts from reference TRBV5-1 and TRBJ2-5): KAGVTQTPRYLIKTRGQQVTLSCSPISGHRSVSWYQQTPGQGLQFLFEYFSETQRNKGNFPGRFSGRQFSNSRSEMNVSTLELGDSALYLCASSWPTGQETQYFGPGTRLLVL.

As concerns this clone: The junction differs from germline at one of its ends, possibly a read error. J is TRBJ2-1 and V is TRBV10-1, with D unclear. Germline CDR1 and CDR2: WNHNN and SYGVQD (reference sequence). CDR3 size: 14 residues. The CDR3 DNA follows: TGCGCCAGCAGTGAGTCTACGGTAGCTAAAACCCTCCTCTTC. Translated: CASSESTVAKTLLF.

The rearrangement links TRBV5-1 to TRBJ2-3, with 13 bases matching TRBD2. Germline values: CDR1 SGHRS, CDR2 YFSETQ. The junction had 3 bases not matched to a gene; V was cut back by 0 bases and J by 2 bases. This CDR3 comprises 17 residues. The CDR3 nucleotides are TGCGCCAGCAGCTTGGGACTAGCGGGGGGTATCACAGATACGCAGTATTTT. Translated, it gives CASSLGLAGGITDTQYF.

The chain combines TRBV5-1 with TRBJ2-6; D gene uncertain. The CDR3 runs 15 residues. The germline V gene has CDR1 SGHRS and CDR2 YFSETQ. V was trimmed by 0 bases and J by 0 bases, leaving 4 bases between them. The chain's CDR3 is CASSLVNSGANVLTF. The CDR3 DNA sequence: TGCGCCAGCAGCTTGGTTAACTCTGGGGCCAACGTCCTGACTTTC.

The J gene is TRBJ2-7, the V gene TRBV6-1, with D maybe TRBD1 (6 bases). CDR1 is MNHNS, CDR2 SASEGT, per germline. The CDR3 is made up of 15 amino acids. V shed 2 bases and J shed 3 bases, with 14 bases lying between them. CDR3 region: CASSEPATGDYEQYF. The CDR3 region has the DNA TGTGCCAGCAGTGAACCCGCGACAGGAGACTACGAGCAGTACTTC.

The chain links TRBV4-1 to TRBJ2-1, with D possibly TRBD1 on 5 matching bases. The CDR3 is 15 residues long. V gave up 1 base and J gave up 5 bases, with 12 bases separating them. Germline values: CDR1 MGHRA, CDR2 YSYEKL. CDR3 loop: CASSQAGYSNNEQFF. CDR3 nucleotides: TGCGCCAGCAGCCAAGCAGGGTATAGTAACAATGAGCAGTTCTTC.

This sequence joins TRBV5-1 and TRBJ1-1, with 7 bases identical to TRBD1. Germline CDR1 SGHRS, CDR2 YFSETQ. The CDR3 is 14 residues long. With V trimmed by 4 bases and J by 3 bases, 6 bases remained unmatched. The CDR3 DNA reads as TGCGCCAGCAGCAGGGGGCTTGGAGACACTGAAGCTTTCTTT. Protein product: CASSRGLGDTEAFF.

The rearrangement uses TRBV10-3 and TRBJ2-1; D gene unclear. V gave up 5 bases and J gave up 8 bases, with 7 bases separating them. Per germline, CDR1 ENHRY and CDR2 SYGVKD. This CDR3 is 11 amino acids long. The CDR3 DNA reads TGTGCCATCAGTAGTACCGATGAGCAGTTCTTC. Its translation is CAISSTDEQFF.

V is TRBV14 and J is TRBJ2-7; D unclear. Trimming removed 0 bases at V and 4 bases at J, with 4 bases between. This CDR3 is built from 12 residues. In germline, CDR1 is SGHDN, CDR2 FVKESK. Written as DNA, the CDR3 is TGTGCCAGCAGCCAAGATAGATACGAGCAGTACTTC. Residues: CASSQDRYEQYF. The whole variable domain, filled in from reference TRBV14 and TRBJ2-7, reads EAGVTQFPSHSVIEKGQTVTLRCDPISGHDNLYWYRRVMGKEIKFLLHFVKESKQDESGMPNNRFLAERTGGTYSTLKVQPAELEDSGVYFCASSQDRYEQYFGPGTRLTVT.

This chain connects TRBV18 to TRBJ2-1; D is unclear. Trimming stripped 3 bases from V and 0 bases from J, with 9 bases between. This CDR3 spans 15 amino acids. CDR1 and CDR2 from the germline V gene are KGHSH and LQKENI. The CDR3 here is CASSPTTNSYNEQFF. DNA of the CDR3: TGTGCCAGCTCACCCACAACGAACTCCTACAATGAGCAGTTCTTC.

This chain uses TRBV7-8 with TRBJ1-2; tentatively, D is TRBD1 (5 bases). The CDR3 runs 13 residues. Per the germline V gene, CDR1 is SGHVS and CDR2 is FQNEAQ. Trimming removed 5 bases from V and 8 bases from J, with 15 bases in between. CDR3 bases: TGTGCCAGCAGCACCCCCGGGGGGGACGGCTACACCTTC. Translating gives CASSTPGGDGYTF.

In DNA form, the CDR3 reads TGTGCCATCAGTGAGATTACAGGGCGGACTGAAGCTTTCTTT. This sequence encodes CAISEITGRTEAFF. The chain combines TRBV10-3 with TRBJ1-1; weak D call: TRBD1 (6 bases). The ends were cut back, 2 bases at V and 5 bases at J, with 12 bases in the middle. The germline V gene has CDR1 ENHRY and CDR2 SYGVKD. The CDR3 runs to 14 residues.

This clone has only one observation. V is TRBV27 and J is TRBJ2-5, with D uncertain. Deletions cut 4 bases from V and 5 bases from J, with 14 bases between. The length of the CDR3 is 14 residues. Germline V gene data show CDR1 as MNHEY and CDR2 as SMNVEV (reference sequence). CDR3 in amino acids: CASSSTSLGETQYF. The CDR3 DNA reads as TGTGCCAGCAGTTCCACTTCTTTGGGGGAGACCCAGTACTTC.